The 21 T cell receptor beta chains below all came from one sample that was sequenced in a study of T cell responses to AZD1222 COVID-19 vaccine. Data came from immunoSEQ multiplex PCR; TCRdb stores just in-frame clones and leaves some out. The data show about 92,000 clones, 85% to 90% seen once. The starting material was peripheral blood, obtained on day 0 of AZD1222 vaccination. These receptors originate from an adult in good health.

The rearrangement uses TRBV24-1 and TRBJ1-2; D remains unclear. This CDR3 has 13 amino acids. Germline-derived CDR1 and CDR2 are KGHDR and SFDVKD. Trimming pared 2 bases from V and 4 bases from J, leaving 7 bases between. This chain's CDR3 is CATSDSRAYGYTF. CDR3 nucleotide sequence: TGTGCCACCAGTGATTCTAGGGCCTATGGCTACACCTTC.

The CDR3 DNA follows: TGTGCCAGCAGTCCCCCGGGGGTGAGGGCTGAAAAACTGTTTTTT. Translated, it gives CASSPPGVRAEKLFF. J is TRBJ1-4 and V is TRBV28; TRBD1 is a possible D gene (5 bases). This CDR3 region has 15 residues. Trimming removed 5 bases at V and 7 bases at J, with 17 bases between. In germline, CDR1 is MDHEN, CDR2 SYDVKM.

The rearrangement joins TRBV2 to TRBJ2-7; 11 bases are a match to TRBD1. The CDR3 extends over 16 amino acids. The V gene end was trimmed by 2 bases and the J gene end by 7 bases; junction bases not matched to a gene: 10. Germline V CDR1 and CDR2: SNHLY, FYNNEI. DNA of the CDR3: TGTGCCAGCAGTGAAAAGGGTCGGACAGGGGGCAGGGAGCAGTACTTC. Translated, it gives CASSEKGRTGGREQYF.

This clone appeared a few times. The chain uses TRBV5-1 and TRBJ2-2, with no clear D. Germline CDR1 reads SGHRS; CDR2 reads YFSETQ. V was shortened by 0 bases and J by 4 bases, with 13 bases between the two germline ends. The CDR3 loop spans 16 amino acids. The CDR3 sequence: CASSLVGSSSTGELFF. CDR3 nucleotides: TGCGCCAGCAGCTTGGTCGGCAGCTCGTCCACCGGGGAGCTGTTTTTT. The complete variable domain, with remaining parts taken from reference TRBV5-1 and TRBJ2-2, reads KAGVTQTPRYLIKTRGQQVTLSCSPISGHRSVSWYQQTPGQGLQFLFEYFSETQRNKGNFPGRFSGRQFSNSRSEMNVSTLELGDSALYLCASSLVGSSSTGELFFGEGSRLTVL.

V usage is TRBV27 and J usage is TRBJ1-1, with D unclear. Trimming removed 3 bases from V and 0 bases from J, with 8 bases in between. CDR3 length: 14 amino acids. From germline, CDR1 is MNHEY and CDR2 SMNVEV (reference sequence). CDR3 loop: CASSLSVMNTEAFF. The CDR3 region has the DNA TGTGCCAGCAGTTTGTCCGTCATGAACACTGAAGCTTTCTTT.

The V and J genes are TRBV19 and TRBJ1-6; 7 nucleotides match TRBD1. Germline V gene sequence: CDR1 LNHDA, CDR2 SQIVND (reference sequence). Trimming removed 7 bases from V and 7 bases from J; junction bases left unmatched: 7. The CDR3 is made up of 14 amino acids. The DNA of the CDR3 is TGTGCCAGTACCGACGACAGGGAAAATTCACCCCTCCACTTT. This codes for CASTDDRENSPLHF.

As to this clone: At one boundary the junction diverges from the germline segment, which might be a read error. The rearrangement joins TRBV23-1 to TRBJ2-6; the D gene is possibly TRBD1 (6 bases). TRBV23-1 belongs to the ORF category, with a function that is uncertain. The CDR3 length is 14 residues. CDR3 sequence (DNA): TGTAATCCTCCTACAGGGCCTGGGGCCAACGTCCTGACTTTC. It codes for CNPPTGPGANVLTF.

The rearrangement joins TRBV6-5 to TRBJ2-3; 7 bases are a match to TRBD1. This CDR3 has 12 amino acids. With V trimmed by 6 bases and J by 7 bases, 4 bases remained unmatched. Germline CDR1 is MNHEY and CDR2 is SVGAGI. CDR3 sequence reads: CASRTGWNTQYF. DNA of the CDR3: TGTGCCAGCAGGACAGGGTGGAATACGCAGTATTTT.

The rearrangement links TRBV14 to TRBJ2-7; D is ambiguous. V lost 2 bases to trimming and J lost 0 bases, with 11 bases between them. In germline, CDR1 is SGHDN, CDR2 FVKESK. The CDR3 is 15 amino acids. The CDR3 nucleotides are TGTGCCAGCAGCCAATTGGGTATGAGCTCCTACGAGCAGTACTTC. Translated, it gives CASSQLGMSSYEQYF. The full variable domain, in which reference TRBV14 and TRBJ2-7 provide the parts outside the CDR3, is EAGVTQFPSHSVIEKGQTVTLRCDPISGHDNLYWYRRVMGKEIKFLLHFVKESKQDESGMPNNRFLAERTGGTYSTLKVQPAELEDSGVYFCASSQLGMSSYEQYFGPGTRLTVT.

The chain is built from TRBV4-2 and TRBJ2-3; D uncertain. The CDR3 loop spans 15 amino acids. V was pared by 3 bases and J by 0 bases, with 10 bases between. Germline V gene sequence: CDR1 LGHNA, CDR2 YNFKEQ. CDR3 in DNA: TGTGCCAGCAGCCAGAGGCTACTTAGCACAGATACGCAGTATTTT. Protein product: CASSQRLLSTDTQYF.

CDR3 coding DNA: TGTGCCAGCAGCCTGCGGGGGGAAAACACCGGGGAGCTGTTTTTT. Its translation: CASSLRGENTGELFF. This chain links TRBV2 with TRBJ2-2; 8 bases line up with TRBD2. Germline V gene lookup returns CDR1 SNHLY and CDR2 FYNNEI. V trimming: 6 bases; J trimming: 2 bases; junction bases outside the gene matches: 5. The CDR3 totals 15 residues.

This rearrangement joins TRBV24-1 to TRBJ2-2, with D unresolved. Trimming removed 2 bases from V and 0 bases from J, with 12 bases in between. The CDR3 contains 17 residues. Germline V gene lookup returns CDR1 KGHDR and CDR2 SFDVKD. CDR3 DNA: TGTGCCACCAGTGATTCAAAGGGCCCAGCGAACACCGGGGAGCTGTTTTTT. This sequence encodes CATSDSKGPANTGELFF.

With regard to this clone: Other DNA sequences in the sample encode the same CDR3. This sequence joins TRBV30 and TRBJ1-5, with unresolved D. The CDR3 totals 14 residues. Trimming took 0 bases from V and 3 from J, leaving 9 bases between them. Germline loops: CDR1 GTSNPN, CDR2 SVGIG (reference sequence). The CDR3 DNA sequence: TGTGCCTGGAGTGTATTGAATTCCAATCAGCCCCAGCATTTT. Protein: CAWSVLNSNQPQHF.

This rearrangement joins TRBV5-1 to TRBJ1-4, with 7 bases that match TRBD1. The CDR3 has 15 residues. The J segment lost 8 bases and the V segment lost 4 bases, leaving 11 bases of the junction unmatched. Germline values: CDR1 SGHRS, CDR2 YFSETQ. The CDR3 DNA is TGCGCCAGCAGCCCCGGACGTCAGGGGGTCGAAAAACTGTTTTTT. Its translation is CASSPGRQGVEKLFF.

This chain links TRBV4-1 with TRBJ2-7; D not certain. This CDR3 contains 15 residues. The germline CDR1 and CDR2 sequences are MGHRA and YSYEKL. V dropped 1 base and J dropped 0 bases, with 10 bases sitting between them. CDR3 coding DNA: TGCGCCAGCAGCCAAGTCTCCGCAAGCTCCTACGAGCAGTACTTC. It is translated as CASSQVSASSYEQYF.

This chain links TRBV19 with TRBJ2-7; D perhaps matches TRBD1 (5 bases). V was trimmed by 8 bases and J by 4 bases, leaving 15 bases between them. CDR3 length: 13 amino acids. CDR1 LNHDA and CDR2 SQIVND come from the germline V gene (reference sequence). The CDR3 DNA reads as TGTGCCAGTGGCGCAGGGAATTCGTACGAGCAGTACTTC. Residues: CASGAGNSYEQYF.

This sequence joins TRBV29-1 and TRBJ1-2, with 9 bases lining up with TRBD1. CDR1 is SQVTM and CDR2 is ANQGSEA in the germline V gene. CDR3 size: 12 residues. V shed 6 bases, J shed 5 bases, and the junction held 4 bases outside the gene matches. Here the CDR3 reads CSVGTGPYGYTF. CDR3 in DNA: TGCAGCGTCGGGACAGGGCCGTATGGCTACACCTTC. Full variable domain (remainder filled in from reference TRBV29-1 and TRBJ1-2): SAVISQKPSRDICQRGTSLTIQCQVDSQVTMMFWYRQQPGQSLTLIATANQGSEATYESGFVIDKFPISRPNLTFSTLTVSNMSPEDSSIYLCSVGTGPYGYTFGSGTRLTVV.

J is TRBJ2-3 and V is TRBV6-5; D remains ambiguous. Trimming cost V 0 bases and J 9 bases, with 19 bases left between them. The CDR3 runs to 16 residues. Germline CDR1 and CDR2: MNHEY and SVGAGI. CDR3 in amino acids: CASSYSKMGRVMTQYF. The CDR3 coding sequence is TGTGCCAGCAGTTACTCGAAGATGGGTCGGGTCATGACGCAGTATTTT.

The chain recombines TRBV9 with TRBJ2-3; TRBD2 might be the D (5 bases). The length of the CDR3 is 15 residues. Trimming cost V 1 base and J 0 bases, with 9 bases left between them. CDR1 and CDR2 from the germline V gene are SGDLS and YYNGEE. This CDR3 reads CASSVNGISTDTQYF. CDR3 coding DNA: TGTGCCAGCAGCGTAAACGGGATTAGCACAGATACGCAGTATTTT.

This clone was counted once. V usage is TRBV6-5 and J usage is TRBJ2-7, with TRBD1 identical over 8 bases. Trimming cost V 4 bases and J 1 base; bases outside gene matches: 3. Germline CDR1 and CDR2: MNHEY and SVGAGI. CDR3 length: 14 amino acids. The CDR3 protein is CASSFRQGSYEQYF. The CDR3 bases are TGTGCCAGCAGTTTCCGACAGGGGTCCTACGAGCAGTACTTC.

V and J are TRBV7-2 and TRBJ1-3; the D is unclear. V lost 4 bases and J 3 bases, leaving 13 bases between the germline ends. Germline CDR1 SGHTA, CDR2 FQGNSA. This CDR3 comprises 15 residues. The CDR3 protein is CASSSPLRGGNTIYF. The CDR3 DNA follows: TGTGCCAGCAGCTCTCCACTACGGGGTGGAAACACCATATATTTT. Filled out from reference TRBV7-2 and TRBJ1-3, the complete variable domain reads GAGVSQSPSNKVTEKGKDVELRCDPISGHTALYWYRQSLGQGLEFLIYFQGNSAPDKSGLPSDRFSAERTGGSVSTLTIQRTQQEDSAVYLCASSSPLRGGNTIYFGEGSWLTVV.